The subject of this entry is one TCR beta chain. What it binds is not known. The V segment lost 5 bases and the J segment 2 bases; nucleotides outside the gene matches: 9. CDR1 GTSNPN and CDR2 SVGIG come from the germline V gene (reference sequence). The CDR3 loop spans 15 amino acids. These data come from a study of T cell responses to AZD1222 COVID-19 vaccine. Findings of the study overall: Females outnumbered males among donors, who were mostly white British; clonal diversity was possibly underestimated. Among AZD1222 vaccinees, only 6 or 7 were seropositive at baseline.

Profiling relied on immunoSEQ multiplex PCR, and the TCRdb table lists in-frame clones only, not all of them. The sample carries about 140,000 clones, more than 85% recorded once. The specimen was peripheral blood, collected on day 0 of AZD1222 vaccination. The chain is built from TRBV30 and TRBJ1-1; 9 bases align to TRBD1. The origin of this receptor is an adult in good health. CDR3: CAWSPYTGGNTEAFF. The CDR3 nucleotides read TGTGCCTGGTCGCCCTATACAGGGGGCAACACTGAAGCTTTCTTT.